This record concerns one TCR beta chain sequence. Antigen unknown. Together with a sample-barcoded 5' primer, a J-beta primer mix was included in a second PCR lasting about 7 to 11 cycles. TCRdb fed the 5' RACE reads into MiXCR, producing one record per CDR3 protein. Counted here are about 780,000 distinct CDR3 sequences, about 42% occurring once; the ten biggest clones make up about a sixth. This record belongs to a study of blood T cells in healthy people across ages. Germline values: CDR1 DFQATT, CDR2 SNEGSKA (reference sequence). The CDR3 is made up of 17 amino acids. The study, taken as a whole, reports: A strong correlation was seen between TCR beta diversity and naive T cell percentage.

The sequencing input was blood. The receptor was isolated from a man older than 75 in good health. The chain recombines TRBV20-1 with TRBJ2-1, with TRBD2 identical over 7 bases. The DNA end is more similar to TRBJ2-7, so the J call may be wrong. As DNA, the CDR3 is TGCAGTGCTAGAGATTCTGGCGGGAGTAGCTCCTACAATGAGCAGTACTTC. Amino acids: CSARDSGGSSSYNEQYF.